The rows below give T cell receptor beta chains drawn from one sample of a study of T cells in Graves' hyperthyroidism and ophthalmopathy. TCRdb fed the multiplex PCR reads into MiXCR, producing one record per CDR3 protein. Of nearly 600,000 distinct CDR3 sequences listed, approximately 15% were seen once; the top ten hold roughly 5.7%. The source material was blood. All receptors derive from a woman aged 25 to 39 with Graves' hyperthyroidism that later progressed to Graves' ophthalmopathy. The CDR3 runs from the conserved cysteine through the conserved F or W. A D gene is named only where the DNA matches it firmly. Clone size is not always given. Where it is, it says once, few, many or a class for expanded clones.

V	D	length	size	J	CDR3	DNA
TRBV18	NA	14	many	TRBJ2-3	CASSPPSGTDTQYF	TGTGCCAGCTCACCACCCTCGGGCACAGATACGCAGTATTTT
TRBV7-9	TRBD2	14	NA	TRBJ2-2	CASKLATNTGELFF	TGTGCCAGTAAACTAGCGACAAACACCGGGGAGCTGTTTTTT
TRBV20-1	NA	14	many	TRBJ2-5	CSASSPQRQETQYF	TGCAGTGCTAGTTCGCCGCAGCGCCAAGAGACCCAGTACTTC
TRBV29-1	NA	15	few	TRBJ1-4	CSVTTPHREVGKLFF	TGCAGCGTAACCACCCCCCACAGGGAGGTGGGAAAACTGTTTTTT
TRBV10-3	NA	15	many	TRBJ1-6	CAISRQSSYNSPLHF	TGTGCCATCAGTCGACAGAGCTCCTATAATTCACCCCTCCACTTT
TRBV10-3	TRBD2	14	NA	TRBJ2-1	CAISEAGGLHEQFF	TGTGCCATCAGTGAGGCGGGAGGTCTCCATGAGCAGTTCTTC
TRBV20-1	NA	14	few	TRBJ2-2	CSAIQRRGRGELFF	TGCAGTGCAATTCAACGGCGGGGGCGCGGGGAGCTGTTTTTT
TRBV7-2	NA	16	many	TRBJ1-6	CASSLDRQANNSPLHF	TGTGCCAGCAGCCTAGATCGACAGGCCAATAATTCACCCCTCCACTTT
TRBV3-1	NA	12	many	TRBJ2-4	CASSQDLDIQYF	TGTGCCAGCAGCCAAGATCTAGACATTCAGTACTTC
TRBV10-3	NA	14	many	TRBJ1-3	CAISDGPSGNTIYF	TGTGCCATCAGTGACGGACCCTCTGGAAACACCATATATTTT
TRBV28	NA	16	many	TRBJ2-4	CASSSEGGGAKNIQYF	TGTGCCAGCAGTTCAGAGGGGGGGGGGGCCAAAAACATTCAGTACTTC
TRBV20-1	NA	13	many	TRBJ2-2	CSASYTDTGELFF	TGCAGTGCTAGTTACACGGACACCGGGGAGCTGTTTTTT
TRBV27	NA	14	many	TRBJ2-1	CASSSASERHEQFF	TGTGCCAGCAGTTCCGCCTCTGAGAGGCATGAGCAGTTCTTC
TRBV6-5	TRBD1	20	NA	TRBJ2-1	CASSYRGTGRWGSPYNEQFF	TGTGCCAGCAGTTACCGAGGGACAGGCAGATGGGGTAGCCCCTACAATGAGCAGTTCTTC
TRBV9	TRBD1	15	few	TRBJ1-3	CASSVGGQGENTIYF	TGTGCCAGCAGCGTAGGGGGCCAGGGGGAAAACACCATATATTTT
TRBV7-9	TRBD1	14	many	TRBJ1-5	CASSWGQGEQPQHF	TGTGCCAGCAGCTGGGGGCAGGGGGAACAGCCCCAGCATTTT
TRBV6-2/TRBV6-3	NA	14	many	TRBJ2-1	CASSLDGTKNEQFF	TGTGCCAGCAGCCTTGACGGGACGAAGAATGAGCAGTTCTTC
TRBV14	TRBD1	16	many	TRBJ2-2	CASSSLGQGGSGELFF	TGTGCCAGCAGTTCTCTCGGACAGGGCGGATCCGGGGAGCTGTTTTTT
TRBV11-2	TRBD2	15	many	TRBJ2-1	CASSFTSGRATEQFF	TGTGCCAGCAGCTTCACTAGCGGGAGGGCCACTGAGCAGTTCTTC
TRBV5-1	NA	15	NA	TRBJ2-7	CASSLFPELNYEQYF	TGCGCCAGCAGCTTGTTCCCGGAACTTAACTACGAGCAGTACTTC